These 3 T cell receptor beta chains were sequenced from one sample in a study of cytomegalovirus exposure and HLA in healthy donors. 60 Vbeta and 13 Jbeta primers were used in PCR. Only in-frame clones appear in the TCRdb table, and some are missing; sequencing was by immunoSEQ multiplex PCR. The table lists about 200,000 clones, 86% of them singletons. Sequenced sample: PBMCs. The receptor source for this set is a woman aged 25-40 years in good health and CMV-seronegative.

This chain links TRBV4-1 with TRBJ1-2; TRBD1 aligns across 7 bases. CDR3 length: 14 residues. V shed 3 bases and J 11 bases; nucleotides not matched to a gene: 12. Germline V CDR1 and CDR2: MGHRA, YSYEKL. The CDR3 DNA reads as TGCGCCAGCAGCCAGTCCTCCTGGGCAGGGGGGTACACCTTC. Translated: CASSQSSWAGGYTF.

This clone showed up just once. The chain joins TRBV5-1 to TRBJ2-3, with D tentatively TRBD2 (5 bases). Trimming removed 2 bases from V and 6 bases from J, with 25 bases in between. CDR1 and CDR2 from the germline V gene are SGHRS and YFSETQ. The CDR3 has 18 residues. The CDR3 loop is CASSFQPNTRGGKDTQYF. The CDR3 nucleotides are TGCGCCAGCAGCTTCCAACCTAATACTAGAGGTGGAAAGGATACGCAGTATTTT.

The chain joins TRBV7-2 to TRBJ2-1; TRBD1 matches at 9 bases. Germline-derived CDR1 and CDR2 are SGHTA and FQGNSA. V lost 1 base, J lost 9 bases, and 4 bases stayed unmatched. This CDR3 is 14 amino acids long. The CDR3, as DNA: TGTGCCAGCAGCTTAGAATTGGGACAGGGTGAGCAGTTCTTC. Translation: CASSLELGQGEQFF.